This TCR beta chain emerged from a study of tissue T cells after allogeneic stem cell transplantation. With regard to this clone: Genes and germline come from the mouse. The read gets to within 1 residue of the CDR3 end, and the germline J gene fills in the rest.

The germline CDR1 and CDR2 sequences are NSQYPW and LRSPGD (reference sequence). The CDR3 spans 14 residues. The V and J ends lost 3 bases and 1 base, in that order; junction bases with no gene match: 2. The time point denotes: mouse harvest day 7 after allogeneic transplant. Mouse grafts combined 10^7 T-cell-depleted bone marrow cells with 10^6 splenic CD5+ T cells. The data were produced by immunoSEQ multiplex PCR, yet TCRdb's version contains in-frame clones alone and is incomplete. This table holds roughly 7,600 clones, roughly 47% found once. The gene calls are TRBV1 and TRBJ1-1; 7 bases are shared with TRBD1. The origin of this receptor is a female BALB/c mouse given C57BL/6 T cells with graft-versus-host disease after an allogeneic hematopoietic cell transplant. Specimen: gut tissue. This CDR3 reads CTCSARDRNTEVFF. The CDR3 bases that were read are TGCACCTGCAGTGCCCGGGACAGAAACACAGAAGTCTTC.